These 13 T cell receptor beta chains were sequenced from one sample in a study of T-cell memory formation after mild COVID-19. Each CDR3 protein gets one entry after TCRdb re-called the 5' RACE reads with MiXCR. Of about 620,000 distinct CDR3 sequences detected, roughly 18% appear once; the ten largest clones hold around 12%. Sequencing input: PBMCs or a T cell subset sorted from them (not recorded which). These receptors were collected from an adult woman who had mild COVID-19 (a few samples of this study predate the infection). Cell type and time point are not known.

This clonotype has just a few counts. V is TRBV19 and J is TRBJ2-2, with no clear D. V was trimmed by 9 bases and J by 7 bases, leaving 18 bases between them. This CDR3 is 14 amino acids long. CDR1 is LNHDA and CDR2 is SQIVND in the germline V gene (reference sequence). CDR3 DNA: TGTGCCAGCCCCTCGAGAAACGTCGTCGGGGAGCTGTTTTTT. Its protein is CASPSRNVVGELFF.

In its sample, this clonotype was seen a few times. The V and J genes are TRBV10-3 and TRBJ1-1, with D unresolved. Looked up from germline, CDR1 is ENHRY and CDR2 is SYGVKD. This CDR3 is 12 amino acids long. Deletions cut 2 bases from V and 5 bases from J, with 6 bases between. CDR3 residues: CAISEDGTEAFF. In nucleotides, the CDR3 is TGTGCCATCAGTGAGGATGGAACTGAAGCTTTCTTT.

V is TRBV13 and J is TRBJ2-1; 7 positions match TRBD2. Germline lookup yields CDR1 PRHDT and CDR2 FYEKMQ (reference sequence). V lost 5 bases and J lost 0; bases outside the gene matches: 10. The CDR3 has 17 residues. This CDR3 reads CASSPVGSGGSYNEQFF. The CDR3 coding sequence is TGTGCCAGCAGCCCCGTTGGTTCGGGAGGCTCCTACAATGAGCAGTTCTTC.

Turning to this clonotype: A read error may account for a junction end that differs from germline. The genes are TRBV7-2 and TRBJ2-1; possibly TRBD2 for D (6 bases). Germline V gives CDR1 SGHTA, CDR2 FQGNSA. The CDR3 sequence is 15 residues long. CDR3 in amino acids: CASSPPGGTYDEQFF. In DNA, the CDR3 is TGTGCCAGCAGCCCACCTGGGGGGACCTACGATGAGCAGTTCTTC.

DNA of the CDR3: TGTGCCAGCAGAGTTTTGGAGACCCAGTACTTC. Translation: CASRVLETQYF. The chain has TRBV6-1 and TRBJ2-5; D is unclear. Between the trimmed V and J ends, which lost 6 bases and 5 bases, there was a span of 7 bases. CDR3 length: 11 residues. Germline V gives CDR1 MNHNS, CDR2 SASEGT.

This clonotype came up a few times. The chain couples TRBV6-5 to TRBJ2-2; no firm D call. The CDR3 loop spans 16 amino acids. Germline CDR1 MNHEY, CDR2 SVGAGI. Trimming stripped 6 bases from V and 0 bases from J, with 14 bases between. CDR3 in amino acids: CASSPRQSTNTGELFF. The CDR3 DNA follows: TGTGCCAGCAGCCCCCGTCAGAGTACGAACACCGGGGAGCTGTTTTTT.

This chain joins TRBV7-8 and TRBJ2-2; 10 nucleotides line up with TRBD2. Germline V CDR1 and CDR2: SGHVS, FQNEAQ. The CDR3 covers 17 residues. J lost 15 bases, V lost 0 bases, and 16 bases had no gene match. The chain's CDR3 is CASSLALAGAAGGWVFF. CDR3 nucleotides: TGTGCCAGCAGCTTAGCCCTAGCGGGGGCTGCGGGGGGTTGGGTGTTTTTT.

This clonotype was recorded a few times. The chain recombines TRBV9 with TRBJ1-4; 9 bases agree with TRBD1. V lost 5 bases and J lost 7; bases outside the gene matches: 12. The CDR3 loop spans 16 amino acids. The germline V gene has CDR1 SGDLS and CDR2 YYNGEE. CDR3 in amino acids: CASSSEQGARGEKLFF. The CDR3 DNA is TGTGCCAGCAGTTCCGAACAGGGGGCGCGGGGTGAAAAACTGTTTTTT. The full variable domain, completed using reference TRBV9 and TRBJ1-4, is DSGVTQTPKHLITATGQRVTLRCSPRSGDLSVYWYQQSLDQGLQFLIQYYNGEERAKGNILERFSAQQFPDLHSELNLSSLELGDSALYFCASSSEQGARGEKLFFGSGTQLSVL.

This clonotype was counted between two and nine times. This CDR3 is CASSKDRETQYF. CDR3 nucleotide sequence: TGCGCCAGCAGTAAGGACAGGGAGACCCAGTACTTC. The chain combines TRBV5-1 with TRBJ2-5; 7 nucleotides match TRBD1. V gave up 5 bases and J gave up 5 bases; unmatched junction bases: 3. The CDR3 totals 12 residues. Germline lookup yields CDR1 SGHRS and CDR2 YFSETQ.

This chain joins TRBV25-1 and TRBJ2-5, with D possibly being TRBD2 (5 bases). CDR1 MGHDK and CDR2 SYGVNS come from the germline V gene. The CDR3 length is 17 residues. The ends were cut back, 2 bases at V and 4 bases at J, with 20 bases in the middle. CDR3 bases: TGTGCCAGCAGTGAACTGGGAGACCCACGGAGGTCAGAGACCCAGTACTTC. Residues: CASSELGDPRRSETQYF. The full variable domain, completed using reference TRBV25-1 and TRBJ2-5, is EADIYQTPRYLVIGTGKKITLECSQTMGHDKMYWYQQDPGMELHLIHYSYGVNSTEKGDLSSESTVSRIRTEHFPLTLESARPSHTSQYLCASSELGDPRRSETQYFGPGTRLLVL.

There are a few counts of this clonotype. The chain uses TRBV7-3 and TRBJ2-5, with 13 bases that match TRBD2. CDR1 SGHTA and CDR2 FQGTGA come from the germline V gene. V trimming: 4 bases; J trimming: 4 bases; junction bases outside the gene matches: 6. This CDR3 spans 16 amino acids. CDR3 DNA sequence: TGTGCCAGCAGCTCGGGACTAGCGGGATTTGGAGAGACCCAGTACTTC. Encoded protein: CASSSGLAGFGETQYF.

This clonotype was recorded once. This rearrangement joins TRBV9 to TRBJ2-1; 9 bases are a match to TRBD2. This CDR3 spans 14 amino acids. The germline CDR1 and CDR2 sequences are SGDLS and YYNGEE. V was clipped by 1 base and J by 7 bases; unmatched bases: 3. The CDR3 DNA reads TGTGCCAGCAGCGTAAGTAGCGGGAGTAATGAGCAGTTCTTC. Its protein product is CASSVSSGSNEQFF.

The chain recombines TRBV5-6 with TRBJ2-7, with 7 bases fitting TRBD1. The CDR3 runs 15 residues. Germline trimming cut 2 bases from V and 4 bases from J; bases unmatched to any gene: 9. Germline V lookup: CDR1 SGHDT, CDR2 YYEEEE. CDR3 sequence: CASSFPRQGGYEQYF. As DNA, the CDR3 is TGTGCCAGCAGCTTTCCGCGACAGGGTGGGTACGAGCAGTACTTC.